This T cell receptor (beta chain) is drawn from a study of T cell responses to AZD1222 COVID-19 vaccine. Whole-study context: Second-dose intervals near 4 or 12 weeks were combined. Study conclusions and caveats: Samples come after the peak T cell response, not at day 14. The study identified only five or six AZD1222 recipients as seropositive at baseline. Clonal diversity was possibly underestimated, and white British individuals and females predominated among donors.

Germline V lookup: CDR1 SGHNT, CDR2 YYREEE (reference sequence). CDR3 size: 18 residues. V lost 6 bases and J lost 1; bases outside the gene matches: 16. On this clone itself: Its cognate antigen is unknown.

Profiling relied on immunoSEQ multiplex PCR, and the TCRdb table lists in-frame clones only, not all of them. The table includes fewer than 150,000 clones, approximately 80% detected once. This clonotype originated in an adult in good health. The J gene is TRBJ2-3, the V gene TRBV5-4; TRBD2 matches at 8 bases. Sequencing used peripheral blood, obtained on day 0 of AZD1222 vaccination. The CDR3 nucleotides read TGTGCCAGCACCTTCCTCCGGGTCAGCGGGGGAGGCACAGATACGCAGTATTTT. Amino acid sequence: CASTFLRVSGGGTDTQYF.